This T cell receptor (beta chain) was captured in a study of radiation and T cells in renal cell carcinoma. This clone has ten or more counts. TCRdb keeps only in-frame clones here, not all; method: immunoSEQ multiplex PCR. The table shows 20,000 or so clones, with around 52% occurring only once. There are 14 residues in the CDR3. CDR1 and CDR2 (germline): MRHNA, SNTAGT. V was trimmed by 1 base and J by 5 bases, leaving 8 bases between them. Documented treatment: 15 Gy SBRT to primary tumor, nephrectomy 4 weeks later. This renal cell carcinoma was of the clear cell type. This rearrangement joins TRBV6-4 to TRBJ1-4, with D possibly matching TRBD1 (6 bases). Material: tumor tissue, obtained from a patient whose treatment included radiotherapy and nephrectomy. The origin of this receptor is a woman in her fifties or sixties with renal cell carcinoma. CDR3 in amino acids: CASSDLTGNEKLFF. The CDR3 DNA reads as TGTGCCAGCAGTGACTTGACAGGAAATGAAAAACTGTTTTTT.